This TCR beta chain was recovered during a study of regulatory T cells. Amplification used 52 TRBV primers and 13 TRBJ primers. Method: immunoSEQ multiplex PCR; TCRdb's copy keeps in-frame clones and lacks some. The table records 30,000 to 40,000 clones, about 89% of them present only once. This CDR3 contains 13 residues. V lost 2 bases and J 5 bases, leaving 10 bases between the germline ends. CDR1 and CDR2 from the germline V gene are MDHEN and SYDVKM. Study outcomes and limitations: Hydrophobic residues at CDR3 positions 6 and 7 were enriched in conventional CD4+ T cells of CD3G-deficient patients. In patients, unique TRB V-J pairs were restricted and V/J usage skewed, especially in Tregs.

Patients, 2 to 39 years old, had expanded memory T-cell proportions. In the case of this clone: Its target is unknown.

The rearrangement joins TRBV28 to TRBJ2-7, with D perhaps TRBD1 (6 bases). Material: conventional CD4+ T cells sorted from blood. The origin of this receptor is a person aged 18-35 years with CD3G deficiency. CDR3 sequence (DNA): TGTGCCAGCAGTTTAACAGGGCAGCACGAGCAGTACTTC. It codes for CASSLTGQHEQYF.